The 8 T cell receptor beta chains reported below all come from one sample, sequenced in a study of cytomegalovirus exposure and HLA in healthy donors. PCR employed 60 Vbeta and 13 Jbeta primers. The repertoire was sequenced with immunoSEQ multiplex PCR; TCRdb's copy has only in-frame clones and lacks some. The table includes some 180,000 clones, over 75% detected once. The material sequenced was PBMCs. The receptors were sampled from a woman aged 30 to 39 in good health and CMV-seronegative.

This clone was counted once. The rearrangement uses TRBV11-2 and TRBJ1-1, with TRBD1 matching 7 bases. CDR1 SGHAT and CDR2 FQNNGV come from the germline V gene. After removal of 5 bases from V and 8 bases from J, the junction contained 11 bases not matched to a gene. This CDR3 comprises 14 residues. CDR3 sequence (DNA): TGTGCCAGCAGCGTCGGGACAGTCAACTTAGAAGCTTTCTTT. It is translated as CASSVGTVNLEAFF.

The CDR3 bases are TGCAGCGCCTGCCGGGGGATCTCCTACAATGAGCAGTTCTTC. This translates into CSACRGISYNEQFF. The V call is TRBV29-1, the J call TRBJ2-1, with D tentatively TRBD2 (6 bases). Trimming stripped 7 bases from V and 0 bases from J, with 13 bases between. Per germline, CDR1 SQVTM and CDR2 ANQGSEA. The CDR3 length is 14 residues.

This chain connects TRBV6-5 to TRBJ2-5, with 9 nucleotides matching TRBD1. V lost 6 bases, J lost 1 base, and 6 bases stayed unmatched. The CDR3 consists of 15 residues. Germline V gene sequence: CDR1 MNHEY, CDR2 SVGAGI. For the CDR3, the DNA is TGTGCCAGCAGCATCTCGGGACAGGGCCAAGAGACCCAGTACTTC. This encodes CASSISGQGQETQYF.

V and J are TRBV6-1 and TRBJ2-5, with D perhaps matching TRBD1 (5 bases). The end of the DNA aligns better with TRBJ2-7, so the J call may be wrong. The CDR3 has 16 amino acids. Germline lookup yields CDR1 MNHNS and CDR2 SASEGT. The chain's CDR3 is CASSDSSAGKPYEQYF. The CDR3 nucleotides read TGTGCCAGCAGTGATTCCTCGGCAGGGAAACCCTACGAGCAGTACTTC.

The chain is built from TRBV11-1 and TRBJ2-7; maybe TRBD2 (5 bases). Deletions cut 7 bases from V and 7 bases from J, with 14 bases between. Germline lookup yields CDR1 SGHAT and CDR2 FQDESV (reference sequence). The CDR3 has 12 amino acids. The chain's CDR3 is CASNHGVGEQYF. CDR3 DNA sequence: TGTGCCAGCAACCACGGGGTGGGGGAGCAGTACTTC. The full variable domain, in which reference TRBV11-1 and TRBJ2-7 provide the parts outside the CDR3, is EAEVAQSPRYKITEKSQAVAFWCDPISGHATLYWYRQILGQGPELLVQFQDESVVDDSQLPKDRFSAERLKGVDSTLKIQPAELGDSAMYLCASNHGVGEQYFGPGTRLTVT.

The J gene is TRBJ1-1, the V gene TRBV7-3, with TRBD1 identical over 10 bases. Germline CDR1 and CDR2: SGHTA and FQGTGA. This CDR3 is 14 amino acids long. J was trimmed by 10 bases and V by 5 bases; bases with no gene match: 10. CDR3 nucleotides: TGTGCCAGCAGCCCGGGACAGGGGTTGGTTGGAGCTTTCTTT. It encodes CASSPGQGLVGAFF.

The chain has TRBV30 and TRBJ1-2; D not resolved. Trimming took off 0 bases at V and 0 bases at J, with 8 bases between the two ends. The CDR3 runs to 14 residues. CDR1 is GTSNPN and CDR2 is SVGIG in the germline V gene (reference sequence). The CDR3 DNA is TGTGCCTGGAGTGTCAGAGGGTCTAACTATGGCTACACCTTC. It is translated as CAWSVRGSNYGYTF.

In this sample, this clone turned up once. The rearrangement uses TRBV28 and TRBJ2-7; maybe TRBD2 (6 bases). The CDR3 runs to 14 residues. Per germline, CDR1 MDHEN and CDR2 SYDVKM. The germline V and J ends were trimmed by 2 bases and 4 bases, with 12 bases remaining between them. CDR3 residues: CASSLREDRYEQYF. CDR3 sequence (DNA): TGTGCCAGCAGTTTAAGGGAGGACCGATACGAGCAGTACTTC.